The 17 T cell receptor beta chains presented below share a single source sample, sequenced in a study of OX40 agonist ivuxolimab in advanced cancers. The table came from immunoSEQ multiplex PCR; TCRdb's copy has only in-frame clones and leaves some out. The repertoire holds some 98,000 clones, with about four fifths as singletons. Sequencing was performed on CD4+ or CD8+ T cells sorted from blood, taken in a trial of the OX40 agonist ivuxolimab. The receptors were sampled from an adult with an advanced solid tumor such as melanoma, head and neck, liver or kidney cancer.

The rearrangement joins TRBV10-3 to TRBJ1-4; TRBD1 agrees at 8 bases. V shed 6 bases and J 3 bases; nucleotides not matched to a gene: 3. CDR3 size: 14 residues. Germline CDR1 ENHRY, CDR2 SYGVKD. CDR3 sequence: CAIRSGGSNEKLFF. As DNA, the CDR3 is TGTGCCATCAGATCAGGGGGCTCTAATGAAAAACTGTTTTTT.

This chain links TRBV19 with TRBJ1-5, with TRBD1 matching 12 bases. Per the germline V gene, CDR1 is LNHDA and CDR2 is SQIVND (reference sequence). CDR3 length equals 16 residues. The J segment lost 9 bases and the V segment lost 7 bases, leaving 13 bases of the junction unmatched. The DNA of the CDR3 is TGTGCCAGTACTCCCCCCGGGACAGGGGGCGCGAGGCCCCAGCATTTT. This translates into CASTPPGTGGARPQHF.

The chain employs TRBV6-5 and TRBJ1-4; D gene ambiguous. CDR3 length: 14 amino acids. Germline V CDR1 and CDR2: MNHEY, SVGAGI. V lost 0 bases and J lost 8, with 10 bases in between. CDR3 DNA: TGTGCCAGCAGTTACTCGTCTAACCAGGAAAAACTGTTTTTT. Translation gives CASSYSSNQEKLFF.

V is TRBV18 and J is TRBJ1-1; D is unresolved. Germline V CDR1 and CDR2: KGHSH, LQKENI. V lost 3 bases, J lost 7 bases, and 12 bases lay in between. This CDR3 region has 13 residues. The CDR3 region is CASSPRGGVEAFF. The CDR3 coding sequence is TGTGCCAGCTCACCCCGAGGCGGGGTTGAAGCTTTCTTT.

This clone was observed once. The rearrangement joins TRBV11-2 to TRBJ2-3; D not resolved. The germline CDR1 and CDR2 sequences are SGHAT and FQNNGV. V was pared by 5 bases and J by 6 bases, with 9 bases between. The CDR3 runs to 12 residues. CDR3 sequence (DNA): TGTGCCAGCAGCCCCGGACCGGATACGCAGTATTTT. Translation: CASSPGPDTQYF.

The chain carries TRBV28 and TRBJ1-3; 10 bases are a match to TRBD1. The V and J ends lost 6 bases and 5 bases, in that order; junction bases with no gene match: 4. CDR3 length: 14 residues. Germline V lookup: CDR1 MDHEN, CDR2 SYDVKM. This chain's CDR3 is CASRRDRGRNTIYF. In nucleotides, the CDR3 is TGTGCCAGCAGGCGGGACAGGGGAAGAAACACCATATATTTT.

This chain links TRBV19 with TRBJ2-3; 9 bases fit TRBD2. CDR1 and CDR2 (germline): LNHDA, SQIVND (reference sequence). The CDR3 runs 13 residues. Trimming took 7 bases from V and 4 from J; bases not matched to a gene: 3. CDR3 bases: TGTGCCAGTAATGCGGGAGGGGCAGATACGCAGTATTTT. Its translation: CASNAGGADTQYF.

The J gene is TRBJ2-7, the V gene TRBV19; D is perhaps TRBD1 (6 bases). Germline CDR1 and CDR2: LNHDA and SQIVND (reference sequence). This CDR3 has 13 amino acids. Deletions cut 5 bases from V and 2 bases from J, with 10 bases between. CDR3 amino acids: CASSRDTTYEQYF. The CDR3 DNA reads as TGTGCCAGTAGTCGGGACACCACCTACGAGCAGTACTTC. Combining the CDR3 with reference TRBV19 and TRBJ2-7 gives the whole variable domain DGGITQSPKYLFRKEGQNVTLSCEQNLNHDAMYWYRQDPGQGLRLIYYSQIVNDFQKGDIAEGYSVSREKKESFPLTVTSAQKNPTAFYLCASSRDTTYEQYFGPGTRLTVT.

The chain recombines TRBV4-3 with TRBJ2-3; 13 bases map to TRBD2. The CDR3 length is 17 residues. The germline V gene has CDR1 LGHNA and CDR2 YSLEER. V shed 0 bases, J shed 7 bases, and the junction held 7 bases outside the gene matches. CDR3 coding DNA: TGCGCCAGCAGCCAAGATAGGACTAGCGGGAGTAGGTATACGCAGTATTTT. Its translation: CASSQDRTSGSRYTQYF.

V usage is TRBV2 and J usage is TRBJ2-3; TRBD1 agrees at 11 bases. V lost 5 bases, J lost 4 bases, and 8 bases stayed unmatched. Germline V gene data show CDR1 as SNHLY and CDR2 as FYNNEI. The CDR3 has 16 amino acids. CDR3 coding DNA: TGTGCCAGCAGTTCGGACAGGGGGCGATCTCCAGATACGCAGTATTTT. Translating gives CASSSDRGRSPDTQYF.

The chain employs TRBV7-9 and TRBJ2-7; TRBD2 agrees at 8 bases. Germline CDR1 SEHNR, CDR2 FQNEAQ (reference sequence). Trimming cost V 4 bases and J 3 bases; bases outside gene matches: 8. The CDR3 has 15 amino acids. CDR3 in DNA: TGTGCCAGCAGCTCCCTCGGCGGGGGGAACTACGAGCAGTACTTC. This gives the protein CASSSLGGGNYEQYF.

This clone was counted only a few times. The V call is TRBV12-5, the J call TRBJ2-2, with 14 nucleotides matching TRBD2. V shed 6 bases, J shed 0 bases, and the junction held 9 bases outside the gene matches. CDR1 LGHNT and CDR2 FRNRAP come from the germline V gene. The CDR3 loop spans 19 amino acids. CDR3 DNA sequence: TGTGCTAGTGGAAATACGGGACTAGCGGGGGTCACGAACACCGGGGAGCTGTTTTTT. Translation: CASGNTGLAGVTNTGELFF. Full variable domain (missing parts from reference TRBV12-5 and TRBJ2-2): DARVTQTPRHKVTEMGQEVTMRCQPILGHNTVFWYRQTMMQGLELLAYFRNRAPLDDSGMPKDRFSAEMPDATLATLKIQPSEPRDSAVYFCASGNTGLAGVTNTGELFFGEGSRLTVL.

This clone was seen a single time. V usage is TRBV11-2 and J usage is TRBJ2-3, with 16 bases lining up with TRBD2. In germline, CDR1 is SGHAT, CDR2 FQNNGV. This CDR3 comprises 19 residues. J gave up 4 bases and V 5 bases, and 12 bases lay outside the gene matches. The CDR3 nucleotides are TGTGCCAGCAGCCCAAACCCGGGACTAGCGGGAGGGAACCCAGATACGCAGTATTTT. Encoded protein: CASSPNPGLAGGNPDTQYF.

The table lists this clone with a count of one. CDR3 region: CASSKPHQGTIPPEQFF. The CDR3 DNA sequence: TGTGCCAGCAGCAAACCCCACCAGGGGACTATCCCTCCTGAGCAGTTCTTC. This rearrangement joins TRBV21-1 to TRBJ2-1; TRBD2, the table's D call, was not compared with the DNA. TRBV21-1 counts as a pseudogene. The CDR3 loop spans 17 amino acids.

This clone was counted once. The rearrangement uses TRBV25-1 and TRBJ2-2; D is perhaps TRBD1 (6 bases). The CDR3 sequence is 14 residues long. V was pared by 2 bases and J by 3 bases, with 7 bases between. Germline CDR1 reads MGHDK; CDR2 reads SYGVNS. CDR3 DNA: TGTGCCAGCAGTGAAGCAGGGGACACCGGGGAGCTGTTTTTT. This codes for CASSEAGDTGELFF.

This chain uses TRBV2 with TRBJ1-2; D is perhaps TRBD1 (5 bases). This CDR3 region has 11 residues. V dropped 7 bases and J dropped 8 bases, with 11 bases sitting between them. Per the germline V gene, CDR1 is SNHLY and CDR2 is FYNNEI. CDR3 sequence reads: CASTPAGGYTF. The CDR3 nucleotides are TGTGCCAGCACACCCGCAGGGGGCTACACCTTC. The complete variable domain, with remaining parts taken from reference TRBV2 and TRBJ1-2, reads EPEVTQTPSHQVTQMGQEVILRCVPISNHLYFYWYRQILGQKVEFLVSFYNNEISEKSEIFDDQFSVERPDGSNFTLKIRSTKLEDSAMYFCASTPAGGYTFGSGTRLTVV.

This chain connects TRBV5-1 to TRBJ2-3, with D possibly matching TRBD2 (5 bases). This CDR3 comprises 16 residues. With 4 bases removed from V and 2 bases from J, the gap between germline ends came to 17 bases. Per the germline V gene, CDR1 is SGHRS and CDR2 is YFSETQ. Here the CDR3 DNA reads TGCGCCAGCAGCCCCGAAGTACTAGTTAACACAGATACGCAGTATTTT. Translating gives CASSPEVLVNTDTQYF.